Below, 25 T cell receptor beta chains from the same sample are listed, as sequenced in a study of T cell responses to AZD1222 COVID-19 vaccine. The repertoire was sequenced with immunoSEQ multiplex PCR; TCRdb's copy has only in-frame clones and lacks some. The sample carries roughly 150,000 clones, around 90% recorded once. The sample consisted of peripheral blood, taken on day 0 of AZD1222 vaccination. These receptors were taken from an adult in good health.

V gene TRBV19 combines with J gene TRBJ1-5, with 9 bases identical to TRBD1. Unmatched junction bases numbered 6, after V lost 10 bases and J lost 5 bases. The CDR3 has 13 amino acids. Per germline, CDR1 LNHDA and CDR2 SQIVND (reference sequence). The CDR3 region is CATGTGFHQPQHF. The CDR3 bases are TGTGCCACCGGGACAGGGTTTCATCAGCCCCAGCATTTT.

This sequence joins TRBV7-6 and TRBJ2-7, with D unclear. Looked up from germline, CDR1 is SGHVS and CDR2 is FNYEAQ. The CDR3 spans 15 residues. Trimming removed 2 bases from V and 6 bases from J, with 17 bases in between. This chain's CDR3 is CASSLLGPARSEQYF. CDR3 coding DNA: TGTGCCAGCAGCTTACTTGGCCCGGCGAGGAGCGAGCAGTACTTC.

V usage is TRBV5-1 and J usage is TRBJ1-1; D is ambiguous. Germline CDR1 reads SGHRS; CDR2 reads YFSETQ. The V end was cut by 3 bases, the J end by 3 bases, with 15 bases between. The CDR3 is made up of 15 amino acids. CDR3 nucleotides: TGCGCCAGCAGCTACGCGCAGGTCCTGGACACTGAAGCTTTCTTT. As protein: CASSYAQVLDTEAFF.

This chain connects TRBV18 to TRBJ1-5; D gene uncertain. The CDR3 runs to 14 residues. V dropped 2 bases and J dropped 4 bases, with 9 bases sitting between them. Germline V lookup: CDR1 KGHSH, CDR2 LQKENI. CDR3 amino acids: CASSPMRTNQPQHF. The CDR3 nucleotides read TGTGCCAGCTCACCAATGAGAACAAATCAGCCCCAGCATTTT. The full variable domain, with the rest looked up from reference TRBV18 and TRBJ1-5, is NAGVMQNPRHLVRRRGQEARLRCSPMKGHSHVYWYRQLPEEGLKFMVYLQKENIIDESGMPKERFSAEFPKEGPSILRIQQVVRGDSAAYFCASSPMRTNQPQHFGDGTRLSIL.

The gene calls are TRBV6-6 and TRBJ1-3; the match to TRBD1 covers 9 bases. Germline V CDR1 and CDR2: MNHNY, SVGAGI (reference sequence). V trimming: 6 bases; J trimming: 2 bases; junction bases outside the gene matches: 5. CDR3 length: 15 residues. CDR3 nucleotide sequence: TGTGCCAGCAGCCTGGGACAGGGTCCTGGAAACACCATATATTTT. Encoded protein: CASSLGQGPGNTIYF.

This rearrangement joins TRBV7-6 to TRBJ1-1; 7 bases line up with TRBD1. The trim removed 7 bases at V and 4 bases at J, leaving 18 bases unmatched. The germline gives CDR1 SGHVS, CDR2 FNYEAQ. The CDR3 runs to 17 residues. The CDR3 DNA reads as TGTGCCAGCACCCCTTCCGGCGACAGGGTAGCGAGCACTGAAGCTTTCTTT. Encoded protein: CASTPSGDRVASTEAFF.

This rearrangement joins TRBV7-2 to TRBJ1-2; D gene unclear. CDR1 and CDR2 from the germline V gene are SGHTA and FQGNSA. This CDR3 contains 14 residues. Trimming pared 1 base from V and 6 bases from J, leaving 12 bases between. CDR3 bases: TGTGCCAGCAGCTTAGGGATCCTAGCCAATGGCTACACCTTC. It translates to CASSLGILANGYTF.

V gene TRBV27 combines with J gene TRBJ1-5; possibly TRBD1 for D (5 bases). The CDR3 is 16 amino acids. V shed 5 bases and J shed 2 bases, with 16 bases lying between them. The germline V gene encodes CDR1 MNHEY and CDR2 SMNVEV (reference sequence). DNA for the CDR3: TGTGCCAGCAGTCCTTTCCAGGGTAATGGCAATCAGCCCCAGCATTTT. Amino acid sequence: CASSPFQGNGNQPQHF.

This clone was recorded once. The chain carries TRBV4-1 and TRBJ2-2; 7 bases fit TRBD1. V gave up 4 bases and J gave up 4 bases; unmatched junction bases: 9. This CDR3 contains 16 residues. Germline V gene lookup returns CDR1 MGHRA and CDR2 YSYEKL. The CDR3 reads CASSLGQGVSTGELFF. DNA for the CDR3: TGCGCCAGCAGCCTTGGGCAGGGGGTGTCCACCGGGGAGCTGTTTTTT.

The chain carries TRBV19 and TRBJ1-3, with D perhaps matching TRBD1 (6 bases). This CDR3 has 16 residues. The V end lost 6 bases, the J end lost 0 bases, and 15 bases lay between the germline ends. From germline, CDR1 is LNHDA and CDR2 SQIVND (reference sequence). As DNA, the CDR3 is TGTGCCAGTAGCTCGGGACAACTCAGCTCTGGAAACACCATATATTTT. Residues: CASSSGQLSSGNTIYF.

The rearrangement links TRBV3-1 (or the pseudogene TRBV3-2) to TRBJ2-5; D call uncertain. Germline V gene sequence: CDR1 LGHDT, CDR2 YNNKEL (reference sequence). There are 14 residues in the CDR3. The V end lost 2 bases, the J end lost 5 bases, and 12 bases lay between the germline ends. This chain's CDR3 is CASSQTRMIETQYF. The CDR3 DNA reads TGTGCCAGCAGCCAAACCCGGATGATTGAGACCCAGTACTTC.

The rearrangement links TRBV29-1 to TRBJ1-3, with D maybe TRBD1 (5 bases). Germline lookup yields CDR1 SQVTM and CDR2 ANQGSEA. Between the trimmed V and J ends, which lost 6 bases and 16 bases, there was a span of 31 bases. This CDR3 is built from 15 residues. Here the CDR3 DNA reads TGCAGCGTCGATTCAGGGTCGGGAATTTCCCCGGGTTACTATTTT. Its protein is CSVDSGSGISPGYYF.

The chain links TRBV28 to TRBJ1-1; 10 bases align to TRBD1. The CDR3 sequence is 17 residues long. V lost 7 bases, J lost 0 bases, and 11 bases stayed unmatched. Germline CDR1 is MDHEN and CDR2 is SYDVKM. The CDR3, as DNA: TGTGCCAGCACCCAAGTCAGACAGGGGGCTGTGAACACTGAAGCTTTCTTT. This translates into CASTQVRQGAVNTEAFF.

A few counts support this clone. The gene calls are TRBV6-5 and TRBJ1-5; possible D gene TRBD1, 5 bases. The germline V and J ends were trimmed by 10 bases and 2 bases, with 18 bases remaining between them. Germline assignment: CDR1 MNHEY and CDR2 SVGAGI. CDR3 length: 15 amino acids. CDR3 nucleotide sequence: TGTGCCACGAAACGAGGGGTCTTACGCAATCAGCCCCAGCATTTT. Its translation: CATKRGVLRNQPQHF.

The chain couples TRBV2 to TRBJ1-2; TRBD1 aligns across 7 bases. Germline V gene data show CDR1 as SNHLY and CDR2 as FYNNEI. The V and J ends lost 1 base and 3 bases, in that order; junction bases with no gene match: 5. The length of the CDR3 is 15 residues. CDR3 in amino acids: CASSEGAGGDYGYTF. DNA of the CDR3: TGTGCCAGCAGTGAAGGGGCAGGGGGAGACTATGGCTACACCTTC.

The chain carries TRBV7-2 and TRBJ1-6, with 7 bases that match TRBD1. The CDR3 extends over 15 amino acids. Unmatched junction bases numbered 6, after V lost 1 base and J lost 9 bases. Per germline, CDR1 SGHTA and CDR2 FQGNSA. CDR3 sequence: CASSLVQGVFSPLHF. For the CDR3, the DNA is TGTGCCAGCAGCTTAGTGCAGGGGGTATTTTCACCCCTCCACTTT.

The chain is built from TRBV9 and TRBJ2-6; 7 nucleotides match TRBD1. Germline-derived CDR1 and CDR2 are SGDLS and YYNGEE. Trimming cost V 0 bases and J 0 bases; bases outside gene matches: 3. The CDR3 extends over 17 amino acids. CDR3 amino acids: CASSVGGTDSGANVLTF. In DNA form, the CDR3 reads TGTGCCAGCAGCGTAGGGGGGACAGACTCTGGGGCCAACGTCCTGACTTTC.

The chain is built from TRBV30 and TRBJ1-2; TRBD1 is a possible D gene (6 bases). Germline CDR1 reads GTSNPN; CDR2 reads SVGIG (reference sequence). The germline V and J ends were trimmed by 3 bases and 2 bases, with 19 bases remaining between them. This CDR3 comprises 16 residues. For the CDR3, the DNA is TGTGCCTGGAGCCGGTTTGTTGGGGGCACAAACTATGGCTACACCTTC. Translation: CAWSRFVGGTNYGYTF.

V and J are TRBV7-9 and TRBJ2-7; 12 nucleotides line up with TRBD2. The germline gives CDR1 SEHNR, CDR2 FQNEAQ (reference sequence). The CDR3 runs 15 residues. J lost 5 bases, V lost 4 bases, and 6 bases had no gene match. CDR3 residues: CASSYGLAGRDEQYF. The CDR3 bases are TGTGCCAGCAGCTACGGACTAGCGGGGCGGGACGAGCAGTACTTC.

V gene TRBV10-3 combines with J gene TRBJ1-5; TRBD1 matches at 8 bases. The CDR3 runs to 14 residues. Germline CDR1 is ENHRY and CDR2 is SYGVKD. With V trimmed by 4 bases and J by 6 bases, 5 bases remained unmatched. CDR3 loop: CAISAGQASQPQHF. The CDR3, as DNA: TGTGCCATCAGTGCGGGACAGGCTAGTCAGCCCCAGCATTTT.

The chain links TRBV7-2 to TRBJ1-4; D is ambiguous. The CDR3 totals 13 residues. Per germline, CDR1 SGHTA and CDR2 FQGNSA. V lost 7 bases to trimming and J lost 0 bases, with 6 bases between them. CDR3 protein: CASTIATNEKLFF. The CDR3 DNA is TGTGCCAGCACTATCGCAACTAATGAAAAACTGTTTTTT.

The CDR3 reads CASSEAGTRVPYEQYF. CDR3 nucleotides: TGTGCCAGCAGTGAAGCCGGGACTAGAGTCCCCTACGAGCAGTACTTC. V usage is TRBV6-1 and J usage is TRBJ2-7; TRBD2 matches 8 bases. V gave up 0 bases and J gave up 2 bases; unmatched junction bases: 6. The CDR3 has 16 amino acids. CDR1 MNHNS and CDR2 SASEGT come from the germline V gene.

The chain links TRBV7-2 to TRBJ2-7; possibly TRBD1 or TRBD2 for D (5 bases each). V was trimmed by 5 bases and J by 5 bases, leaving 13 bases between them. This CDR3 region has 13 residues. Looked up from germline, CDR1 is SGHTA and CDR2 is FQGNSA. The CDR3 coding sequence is TGTGCCAGCAGCAATGCCCTGGGGGACGAGCAGTACTTC. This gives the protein CASSNALGDEQYF.

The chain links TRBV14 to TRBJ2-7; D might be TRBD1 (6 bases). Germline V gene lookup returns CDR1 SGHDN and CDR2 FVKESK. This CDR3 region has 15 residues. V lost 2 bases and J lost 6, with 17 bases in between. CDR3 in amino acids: CASSQPDSPLGEQYF. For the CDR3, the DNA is TGTGCCAGCAGCCAACCGGACAGTCCCCTCGGCGAGCAGTACTTC.

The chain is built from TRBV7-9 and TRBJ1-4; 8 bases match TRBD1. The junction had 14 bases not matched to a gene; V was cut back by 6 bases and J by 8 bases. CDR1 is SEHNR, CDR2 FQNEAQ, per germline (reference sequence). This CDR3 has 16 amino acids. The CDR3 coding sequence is TGTGCCAGCAGGTGGAGGGGACAGGAAGATCAGGAAAAACTGTTTTTT. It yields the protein CASRWRGQEDQEKLFF.